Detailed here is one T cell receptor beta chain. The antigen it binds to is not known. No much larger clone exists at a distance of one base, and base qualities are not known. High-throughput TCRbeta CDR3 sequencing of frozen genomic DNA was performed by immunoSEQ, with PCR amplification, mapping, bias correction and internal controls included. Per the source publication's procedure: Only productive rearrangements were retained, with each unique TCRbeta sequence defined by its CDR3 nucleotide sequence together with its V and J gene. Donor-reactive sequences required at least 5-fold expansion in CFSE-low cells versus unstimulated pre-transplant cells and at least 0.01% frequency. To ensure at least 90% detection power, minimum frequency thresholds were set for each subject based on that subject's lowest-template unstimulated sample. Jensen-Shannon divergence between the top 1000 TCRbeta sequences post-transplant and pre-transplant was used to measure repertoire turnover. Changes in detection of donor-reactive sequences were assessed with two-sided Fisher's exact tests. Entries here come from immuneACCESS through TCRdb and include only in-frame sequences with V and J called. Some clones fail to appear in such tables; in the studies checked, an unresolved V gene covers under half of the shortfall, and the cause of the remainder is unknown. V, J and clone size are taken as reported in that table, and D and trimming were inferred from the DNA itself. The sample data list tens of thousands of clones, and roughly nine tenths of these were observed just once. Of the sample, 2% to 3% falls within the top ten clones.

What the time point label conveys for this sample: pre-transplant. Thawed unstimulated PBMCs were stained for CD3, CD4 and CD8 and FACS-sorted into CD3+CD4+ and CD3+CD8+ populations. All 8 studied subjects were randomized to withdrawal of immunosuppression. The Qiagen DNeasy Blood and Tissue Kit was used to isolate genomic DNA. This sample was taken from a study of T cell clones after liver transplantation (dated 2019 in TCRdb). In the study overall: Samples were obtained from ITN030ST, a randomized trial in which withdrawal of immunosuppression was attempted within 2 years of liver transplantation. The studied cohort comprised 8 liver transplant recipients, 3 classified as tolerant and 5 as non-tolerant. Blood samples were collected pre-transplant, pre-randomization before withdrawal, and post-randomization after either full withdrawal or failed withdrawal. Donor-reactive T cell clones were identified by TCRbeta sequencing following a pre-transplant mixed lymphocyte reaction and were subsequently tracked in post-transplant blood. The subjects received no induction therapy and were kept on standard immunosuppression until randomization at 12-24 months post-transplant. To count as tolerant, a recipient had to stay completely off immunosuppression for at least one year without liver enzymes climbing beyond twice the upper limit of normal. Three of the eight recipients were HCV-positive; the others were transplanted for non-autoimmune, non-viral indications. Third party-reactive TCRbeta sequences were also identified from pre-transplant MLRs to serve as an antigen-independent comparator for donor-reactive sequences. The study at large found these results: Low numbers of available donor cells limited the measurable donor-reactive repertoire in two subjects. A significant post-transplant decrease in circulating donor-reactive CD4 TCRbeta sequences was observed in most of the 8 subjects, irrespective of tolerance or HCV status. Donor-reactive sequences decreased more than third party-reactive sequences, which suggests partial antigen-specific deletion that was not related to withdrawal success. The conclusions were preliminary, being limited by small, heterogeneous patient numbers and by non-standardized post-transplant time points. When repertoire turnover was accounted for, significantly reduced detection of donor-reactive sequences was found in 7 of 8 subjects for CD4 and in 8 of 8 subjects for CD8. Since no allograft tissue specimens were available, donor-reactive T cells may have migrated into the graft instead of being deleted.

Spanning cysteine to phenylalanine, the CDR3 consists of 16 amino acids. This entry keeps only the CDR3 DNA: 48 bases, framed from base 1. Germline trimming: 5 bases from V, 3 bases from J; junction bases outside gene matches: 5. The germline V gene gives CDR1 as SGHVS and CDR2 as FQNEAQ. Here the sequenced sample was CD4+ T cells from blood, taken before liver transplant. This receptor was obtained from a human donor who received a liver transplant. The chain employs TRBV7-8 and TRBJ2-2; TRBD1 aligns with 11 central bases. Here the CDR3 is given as CASSPGQGGYTGELFF. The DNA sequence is TGTGCCAGCAGCCCGGGACAGGGGGGATACACCGGGGAGCTGTTTTTT.